A single sample is the source of the 5 T cell receptor beta chains below, sequenced in a study of blood T cell repertoires in COVID-19. Some clones are missing from TCRdb's copy, which holds only in-frame ones; the method was immunoSEQ multiplex PCR. Here the sample spans hundreds of thousands of clones, about 87% being singletons. The sequenced sample was peripheral blood. All receptors come from a man between 18 and 35 years old with COVID-19, enrolled during active disease.

This clone was detected a few times. This sequence joins TRBV6-5 and TRBJ2-1; D possibly corresponds to TRBD1 (6 bases). The CDR3 has 15 amino acids. V lost 0 bases to trimming and J lost 6 bases, with 12 bases between them. Germline CDR1 is MNHEY and CDR2 is SVGAGI. The CDR3 nucleotides read TGTGCCAGCAGTTACTCGGGACATGACGTCAATGAGCAGTTCTTC. It is translated as CASSYSGHDVNEQFF.

The V call is TRBV7-2, the J call TRBJ2-3; D perhaps matches TRBD1 (6 bases). CDR3 length equals 14 residues. Germline CDR1 reads SGHTA; CDR2 reads FQGNSA. Trimming took off 5 bases at V and 2 bases at J, with 11 bases between the two ends. The CDR3 sequence: CASSPQGYTDTQYF. CDR3 DNA: TGTGCCAGCAGCCCTCAGGGGTACACAGATACGCAGTATTTT.

A few counts support this clone. The chain has TRBV7-9 and TRBJ1-3; 8 bases map to TRBD1. Looked up from germline, CDR1 is SEHNR and CDR2 is FQNEAQ (reference sequence). V dropped 6 bases and J dropped 7; count of bases not matched to a gene: 11. The length of the CDR3 is 15 residues. The CDR3 DNA follows: TGTGCCAGCAGGCCCCCGGGCCAGGGGGCGAACACCATATATTTT. Protein: CASRPPGQGANTIYF.

The V call is TRBV5-1, the J call TRBJ1-2; no clear D. V gave up 4 bases and J gave up 7 bases, with 14 bases separating them. Per the germline V gene, CDR1 is SGHRS and CDR2 is YFSETQ. The CDR3 length is 13 residues. The CDR3 loop reads CASSPDFQRGYTF. The CDR3 bases are TGCGCCAGCAGCCCCGATTTTCAGCGTGGCTACACCTTC.

In its sample, this clone was seen once. The CDR3 bases are TGTGCCAGCAGTGAACAGGTGAATCAGCCCCAGCATTTT. This sequence encodes CASSEQVNQPQHF. The chain couples TRBV6-1 to TRBJ1-5; D is uncertain. The CDR3 runs to 13 residues. Trimming removed 2 bases from V and 4 bases from J, with 6 bases in between. CDR1 and CDR2 (germline): MNHNS, SASEGT.